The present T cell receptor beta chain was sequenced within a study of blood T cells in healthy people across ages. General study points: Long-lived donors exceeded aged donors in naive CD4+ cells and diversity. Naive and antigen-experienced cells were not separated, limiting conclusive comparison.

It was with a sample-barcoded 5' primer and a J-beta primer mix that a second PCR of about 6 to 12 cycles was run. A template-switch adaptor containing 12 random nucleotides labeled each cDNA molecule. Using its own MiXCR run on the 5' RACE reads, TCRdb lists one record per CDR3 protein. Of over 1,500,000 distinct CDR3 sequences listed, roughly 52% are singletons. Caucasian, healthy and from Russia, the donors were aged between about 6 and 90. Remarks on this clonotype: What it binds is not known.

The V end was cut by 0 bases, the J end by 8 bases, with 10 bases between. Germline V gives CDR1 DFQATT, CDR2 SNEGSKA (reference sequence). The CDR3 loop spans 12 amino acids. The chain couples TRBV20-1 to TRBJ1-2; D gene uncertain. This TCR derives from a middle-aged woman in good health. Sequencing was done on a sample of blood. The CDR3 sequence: CSARDGPEGYTF. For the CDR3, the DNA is TGCAGTGCTAGAGATGGGCCGGAGGGCTACACCTTC.